What follows are 22 T cell receptor beta chains derived from one specimen sequenced in a study of patients and donors after allogeneic stem cell transplantation. TCRdb ran MiXCR on the RT-PCR reads and lists one entry per CDR3 protein. The sample consists of roughly 150,000 distinct CDR3 sequences, 24% of them appearing once. Sequenced sample: blood, either unsorted or a sorted T cell fraction (not recorded which). The source is a human donor who was either an allogeneic HSCT recipient or a stem cell or donor lymphocyte infusion donor (not recorded which). It is not recorded whose cells these are; they may come from a transplant donor.

The chain employs TRBV5-1 and TRBJ2-7, with D maybe TRBD1 (5 bases). The CDR3 contains 12 residues. The V gene's germline CDR1 is SGHRS and CDR2 YFSETQ. Between the trimmed V and J ends, which lost 2 bases and 9 bases, there was a span of 12 bases. This CDR3 reads CASSFQGIRQYF. DNA for the CDR3: TGCGCCAGCAGCTTCCAGGGTATACGGCAGTACTTC.

This chain uses TRBV20-1 with TRBJ2-3; tentatively, D is TRBD1 or TRBD2 (5 bases each). V lost 2 bases and J lost 0, with 15 bases in between. The CDR3 runs 16 residues. The germline V gene encodes CDR1 DFQATT and CDR2 SNEGSKA (reference sequence). The CDR3 is CSARTPGRPSTDTQYF. For the CDR3, the DNA is TGCAGTGCTAGAACACCGGGACGACCGAGCACAGATACGCAGTATTTT.

Only a few counts were recorded for this clonotype. The V call is TRBV25-1, the J call TRBJ1-2, with TRBD1 identical over 8 bases. Germline assignment: CDR1 MGHDK and CDR2 SYGVNS. V lost 5 bases to trimming and J lost 6 bases; unmatched junction nucleotides: 8. The CDR3 covers 14 residues. CDR3: CASSNSGGGDGYTF. The CDR3 nucleotides read TGTGCCAGCAGTAACTCAGGGGGCGGCGATGGCTACACCTTC.

This clonotype has more than one count but fewer than ten. The chain combines TRBV5-1 with TRBJ1-4; a weak D match, TRBD1 (5 bases). V dropped 2 bases and J dropped 7 bases, with 12 bases sitting between them. Germline V lookup: CDR1 SGHRS, CDR2 YFSETQ. The CDR3 loop spans 14 amino acids. Here the CDR3 reads CASSFQGAAEKLFF. The DNA of the CDR3 is TGCGCCAGCAGCTTCCAAGGGGCGGCTGAAAAACTGTTTTTT.

This clonotype was seen a few times. The chain has TRBV6-5 and TRBJ1-5; no definite D call. Deletions cut 6 bases from V and 5 bases from J, with 11 bases between. CDR1 and CDR2 (germline): MNHEY, SVGAGI. This CDR3 is built from 13 residues. This chain's CDR3 is CASSKGNYQPQHF. The CDR3 DNA reads as TGTGCCAGCAGCAAGGGAAACTATCAGCCCCAGCATTTT.

A few counts support this clonotype. V and J are TRBV5-1 and TRBJ2-1; no clear D gene. The CDR3 length is 16 residues. Germline loops: CDR1 SGHRS, CDR2 YFSETQ. V was cut by 0 bases and J by 0 bases, with 10 bases left in between. The CDR3 protein is CASSLDRASSYNEQFF. The CDR3 coding sequence is TGCGCCAGCAGCTTGGACCGGGCTAGCTCCTACAATGAGCAGTTCTTC.

This clonotype was seen more than once but under ten times. The V call is TRBV14, the J call TRBJ1-2, with 8 bases identical to TRBD1. The CDR3 is made up of 15 amino acids. V shed 2 bases, J shed 3 bases, and the junction held 5 bases outside the gene matches. In germline, CDR1 is SGHDN, CDR2 FVKESK. The chain's CDR3 is CASSQREQGDYGYTF. The CDR3 DNA sequence: TGTGCCAGCAGCCAAAGAGAACAGGGGGACTATGGCTACACCTTC.

Only a few counts were recorded for this clonotype. The chain joins TRBV6-6 to TRBJ1-1, with 9 bases that match TRBD1. Germline lookup yields CDR1 MNHNY and CDR2 SVGAGI (reference sequence). The CDR3 spans 14 residues. J was trimmed by 0 bases and V by 6 bases; bases with no gene match: 2. CDR3 in amino acids: CASRTGGLNTEAFF. CDR3 DNA: TGTGCCAGCAGGACAGGGGGATTGAACACTGAAGCTTTCTTT.

The chain uses TRBV6-5 and TRBJ1-1; 7 bases fit TRBD1. This CDR3 contains 14 residues. The trim removed 6 bases at V and 1 base at J, leaving 5 bases unmatched. From germline, CDR1 is MNHEY and CDR2 SVGAGI. The CDR3 DNA reads TGTGCCAGCAGCCGACAGGGCTCGAACACTGAAGCTTTCTTT. Translation: CASSRQGSNTEAFF.

J is TRBJ1-5 and V is TRBV20-1, with a possible D match to TRBD1 (5 bases). Per germline, CDR1 DFQATT and CDR2 SNEGSKA (reference sequence). The CDR3 is 14 residues long. V was cut by 1 base and J by 9 bases, with 16 bases left in between. CDR3 sequence: CSARVPQGYGPQHF. CDR3 nucleotides: TGCAGTGCTAGAGTCCCGCAGGGATATGGGCCCCAGCATTTT.

This clonotype was found a few times. The chain recombines TRBV4-3 with TRBJ2-3, with 10 bases fitting TRBD2. With 2 bases clipped from V and 1 base from J, the junction kept 9 bases outside the gene matches. The CDR3 is made up of 18 amino acids. Germline CDR1 reads LGHNA; CDR2 reads YSLEER. CDR3 residues: CASSQQAGGASRTDTQYF. In nucleotides, the CDR3 is TGCGCCAGCAGCCAACAAGCGGGAGGGGCTTCACGCACAGATACGCAGTATTTT.

The rearrangement uses TRBV5-1 and TRBJ2-2, with 8 bases lining up with TRBD2. Germline V CDR1 and CDR2: SGHRS, YFSETQ. V trimming: 8 bases; J trimming: 4 bases; junction bases outside the gene matches: 4. The length of the CDR3 is 13 residues. The CDR3 reads CASRGGSTGELFF. CDR3 in DNA: TGCGCCAGTCGCGGGGGGTCCACCGGGGAGCTGTTTTTT. The full variable domain, its missing parts supplied by reference TRBV5-1 and TRBJ2-2, is KAGVTQTPRYLIKTRGQQVTLSCSPISGHRSVSWYQQTPGQGLQFLFEYFSETQRNKGNFPGRFSGRQFSNSRSEMNVSTLELGDSALYLCASRGGSTGELFFGEGSRLTVL.

This clonotype was seen many times. V gene TRBV28 combines with J gene TRBJ2-3; D perhaps matches TRBD2 (6 bases). CDR3 length: 14 amino acids. V was pared by 10 bases and J by 1 base, with 15 bases between. CDR1 is MDHEN and CDR2 is SYDVKM in the germline V gene. The CDR3 sequence is CANSQGGGTDTQYF. The CDR3 DNA is TGTGCCAACTCTCAGGGAGGAGGCACAGATACGCAGTATTTT.

The J gene is TRBJ2-1, the V gene TRBV27; TRBD1 matches 9 bases. Germline V lookup: CDR1 MNHEY, CDR2 SMNVEV (reference sequence). The V and J ends lost 5 bases and 6 bases, in that order; junction bases with no gene match: 17. The CDR3 sequence is 18 residues long. CDR3 amino acids: CASSDKRAGTGIVNEQFF. Here the CDR3 DNA reads TGTGCCAGCAGTGACAAACGAGCTGGGACAGGGATAGTCAATGAGCAGTTCTTC.

The chain couples TRBV5-1 to TRBJ2-5, with D uncertain. The length of the CDR3 is 13 residues. CDR1 is SGHRS and CDR2 is YFSETQ in the germline V gene. V shed 0 bases and J shed 2 bases, with 5 bases lying between them. The CDR3 coding sequence is TGCGCCAGCAGCTTGGAAGGGCAAGAGACCCAGTACTTC. Protein sequence: CASSLEGQETQYF.

The J gene is TRBJ2-2, the V gene TRBV7-2, with TRBD2 matching over 8 bases. J was trimmed by 5 bases and V by 7 bases; bases with no gene match: 6. The CDR3 covers 14 residues. Germline-derived CDR1 and CDR2 are SGHTA and FQGNSA. The CDR3 region is CASILAGGTGELFF. CDR3 in DNA: TGTGCCAGCATCCTAGCGGGTGGAACCGGGGAGCTGTTTTTT.

This clonotype has only a few counts. The V gene is TRBV3-1, the J gene TRBJ2-5, with a tentative D call TRBD1 (6 bases). V was shortened by 4 bases and J by 2 bases, with 14 bases between the two germline ends. The CDR3 has 15 amino acids. Germline CDR1 is LGHDT and CDR2 is YNNKEL (reference sequence). In nucleotides, the CDR3 is TGTGCCAGCAGCCTTACGGGACACAATCAAGAGACCCAGTACTTC. Protein sequence: CASSLTGHNQETQYF.

The chain links TRBV25-1 to TRBJ1-4; D perhaps matches TRBD1 (6 bases). Germline lookup yields CDR1 MGHDK and CDR2 SYGVNS. V was shortened by 3 bases and J by 8 bases, with 10 bases between the two germline ends. CDR3 length: 13 residues. The DNA for the CDR3 is TGTGCCAGCAGTGAGGGGGCTCTCGAAAAACTGTTTTTT. Its translation: CASSEGALEKLFF.

V and J are TRBV6-2 or TRBV6-3 and TRBJ2-1; D gene unclear. V was cut by 3 bases and J by 1 base, with 7 bases left in between. Germline V CDR1 and CDR2: MNHEY, SVGEGT. The CDR3 spans 14 residues. The CDR3 here is CASSYWDSYNEQFF. CDR3 nucleotides: TGTGCCAGCAGTTATTGGGATTCCTACAATGAGCAGTTCTTC.

This clonotype occurred a few times. The gene calls are TRBV30 and TRBJ2-1; maybe TRBD1 (5 bases). CDR3 length: 16 amino acids. Germline values: CDR1 GTSNPN, CDR2 SVGIG (reference sequence). With 1 base removed from V and 7 bases from J, the gap between germline ends came to 20 bases. The CDR3 bases are TGTGCCTGGAGTGCCAACAGGAAGGGTTGGCCAAATGAGCAGTTCTTC. The encoded protein is CAWSANRKGWPNEQFF. The variable domain in full, with the rest retrieved from reference TRBV30 and TRBJ2-1, is SQTIHQWPATLVQPVGSPLSLECTVEGTSNPNLYWYRQAAGRGLQLLFYSVGIGQISSEVPQNLSASRPQDRQFILSSKKLLLSDSGFYLCAWSANRKGWPNEQFFGPGTRLTVL.

A note on this clonotype: At one end, the junction sequence differs from germline, possibly due to a read error. The rearrangement joins TRBV4-1 to TRBJ1-2; unclear D gene. Germline values: CDR1 MGHRA, CDR2 YSYEKL. This CDR3 has 12 residues. The CDR3 sequence is CARSLSGYGYTF. Here the CDR3 DNA reads TGCGCCCGCAGCCTGTCTGGGTATGGCTACACCTTC.

The chain joins TRBV16 to TRBJ2-3; D might be TRBD2 (5 bases). V lost 4 bases, J lost 5 bases, and 7 bases lay in between. Germline lookup yields CDR1 KGHSY and CDR2 FQNENV. The CDR3 loop spans 12 amino acids. The CDR3 loop is CASSRTLDTQYF. CDR3 coding DNA: TGTGCCAGCAGCCGGACTCTAGATACGCAGTATTTT.